This T cell receptor beta chain is drawn from a study of blood T cell repertoires in COVID-19. Study background: PBMCs, B-cell-depleted T cells, or T cells provided the cDNA or gDNA that made up the material.

TCRdb's table, derived via immunoSEQ multiplex PCR, lists solely in-frame clones and lacks some. The sample yields 210,000 or so clones, more than 75% seen once. V was clipped by 2 bases and J by 5 bases; unmatched bases: 10. Per germline, CDR1 SGHTA and CDR2 FQGNSA. The CDR3 covers 16 residues. This rearrangement joins TRBV7-2 to TRBJ2-5; 8 nucleotides agree with TRBD2. This clonotype was obtained from a woman between 35 and 50 years old with acute or convalescent COVID-19. Sequencing input: peripheral blood. CDR3 coding DNA: TGTGCCAGCAGCTTAAGAGGCGGGGGGCGCGGGGAGACCCAGTACTTC. Encoded protein: CASSLRGGGRGETQYF.